The rows below give T cell receptor beta chains drawn from one sample of a study of shared clonotypes between healthy human individuals. TCRdb keeps only in-frame clones here, not all; method: immunoSEQ multiplex PCR. Seen here are some 2.4 million clones, 90% to 95% observed once, and the top ten hold 0.35% to 0.45%. The sequenced material came from naive CD4+ T cells from PBMCs. The source is a man aged 18 to 29 in good health. Some clones in this sample may be carry-over from other donors' samples. Each CDR3 is given with its conserved first and last residue.

TRBV6-5	16	CASSYSGTGVENEQFF
TRBV2	16	CASSFRGQGAFNEQFF
TRBV6-5	14	CASRTGVGGYGYTF
TRBV18	14	CASSYGSSYNEQFF
TRBV10-2	17	CASSEWRSLDGANVLTF
TRBV18	15	CASSPLDTGGETQYF
TRBV19	14	CASRRGVPNQPQHF
TRBV10-1	13	CASSLYLGTEAFF
TRBV18	15	CASSPLGGVTDTQYF
TRBV7-8	15	CASSLGTGTAYEQYF
TRBV28	14	CASRDGTITDTQYF
TRBV6-6	14	CASSPSGSSYEQYF
TRBV5-6	15	CASSLAPGRVYGYTF